This T cell receptor beta chain was observed in a study of T-cell reconstitution after alpha-beta-depleted transplantation in children. Points from the study as a whole: Counts and diversity of T cells one year after transplant came mostly from newly produced T cells. In patients about two months after transplant, alpha-beta T cells reportedly arose from several hundred expanded graft clones.

This clonotype was found a few times. Its specificity is not known. Preparation of the TCRbeta library involved a method that used unique molecular identifiers. TCRdb re-called the PCR reads with MiXCR, one entry per CDR3 protein. Among 550,000 to 600,000 distinct CDR3 sequences, 23% were seen once, and the ten largest hold roughly 14%. Trimming cost V 3 bases and J 2 bases; bases outside gene matches: 7. Germline CDR1 reads DFQATT; CDR2 reads SNEGSKA (reference sequence). This CDR3 comprises 16 residues. This clonotype originated in a boy in the first two years of life who had a stem cell transplant for acute myeloid leukemia, so the T cells may come from the graft donor. The chain couples TRBV20-1 to TRBJ2-3; 11 nucleotides line up with TRBD2. Sequenced here: PBMCs, mostly from graft donor cells, sampled 360 days after TCRalphabeta/CD19-depleted stem cell transplant. DNA for the CDR3: TGCAGTGCTAGGCAACTAGCGGGGGTTTACACAGATACGCAGTATTTT. It specifies CSARQLAGVYTDTQYF.